Included here is one TCR beta chain sequence, with context. Its antigen is still unknown. The junction differs from germline at one of its ends, possibly a read error. The data were taken from a study of radiotherapy plus CTLA-4 blockade in lung cancer. Study at large: In around 17% of patients, objective responses were seen; roughly 30% had disease control. General study results and limits: Early blood T cell clone changes and increased post-radiation serum interferon-beta were reportedly the strongest response predictors.

Method: immunoSEQ multiplex PCR; TCRdb's copy keeps in-frame clones and lacks some. The data show roughly 66,000 clones, around 86% seen once. CDR3 length: 12 residues. Germline V gene sequence: CDR1 MNHEY, CDR2 SMNVEV (reference sequence). The V gene is TRBV27, the J gene TRBJ2-7, with D perhaps matching TRBD2 (7 bases). This TCR was sampled from a human donor with non-small cell lung cancer who had a partial response to radiotherapy plus ipilimumab. Sequencing was performed on peripheral blood, taken from a patient treated with radiotherapy plus ipilimumab. The CDR3 DNA is TGCGGAGGGGGGGTCAGGGGCCACGAGCAGTACTTC. Translating it yields CGGGVRGHEQYF.